This TCR beta chain was sequenced in a study of blood T cells in healthy people across ages. This clonotype has more than one count but fewer than ten. Its matching antigen is unknown. General study results and limits: When set beside aged donors, long-lived donors presented more naive CD4+ cells and higher diversity.

V lost 4 bases, J lost 1 base, and 5 bases stayed unmatched. This CDR3 region has 15 residues. Germline V gene sequence: CDR1 SQVTM, CDR2 ANQGSEA. Combining a sample-barcoded 5' primer with a J-beta primer mix, a second PCR ran for roughly 7 to 12 cycles. TCRdb fed the 5' RACE reads into MiXCR, producing one record per CDR3 protein. The sample holds hundreds of thousands of distinct CDR3 sequences, around 48% seen once. The chain links TRBV29-1 to TRBJ2-5, with 11 bases lining up with TRBD2. Input material: blood. The source is a man in his thirties or forties in good health. The CDR3 DNA follows: TGCAGCGTTGGAAAGGGACTAGCGGCCCAAGAGACCCAGTACTTC. Translated, it gives CSVGKGLAAQETQYF. Together with reference TRBV29-1 and TRBJ2-5, the CDR3 gives the full variable domain: SAVISQKPSRDICQRGTSLTIQCQVDSQVTMMFWYRQQPGQSLTLIATANQGSEATYESGFVIDKFPISRPNLTFSTLTVSNMSPEDSSIYLCSVGKGLAAQETQYFGPGTRLLVL.